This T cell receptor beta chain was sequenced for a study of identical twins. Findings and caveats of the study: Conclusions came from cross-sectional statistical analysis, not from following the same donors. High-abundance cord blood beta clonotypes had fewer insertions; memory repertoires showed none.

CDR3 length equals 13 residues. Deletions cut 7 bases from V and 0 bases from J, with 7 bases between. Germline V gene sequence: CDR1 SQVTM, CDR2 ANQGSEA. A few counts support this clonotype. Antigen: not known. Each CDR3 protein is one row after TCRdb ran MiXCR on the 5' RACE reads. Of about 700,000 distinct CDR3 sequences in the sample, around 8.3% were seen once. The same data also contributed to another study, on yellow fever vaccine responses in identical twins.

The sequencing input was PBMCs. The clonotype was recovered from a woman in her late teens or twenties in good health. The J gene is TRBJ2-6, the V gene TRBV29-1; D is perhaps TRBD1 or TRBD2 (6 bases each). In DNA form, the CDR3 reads TGCAGCGAGGGGGGCTCTGGGGCCAACGTCCTGACTTTC. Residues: CSEGGSGANVLTF.